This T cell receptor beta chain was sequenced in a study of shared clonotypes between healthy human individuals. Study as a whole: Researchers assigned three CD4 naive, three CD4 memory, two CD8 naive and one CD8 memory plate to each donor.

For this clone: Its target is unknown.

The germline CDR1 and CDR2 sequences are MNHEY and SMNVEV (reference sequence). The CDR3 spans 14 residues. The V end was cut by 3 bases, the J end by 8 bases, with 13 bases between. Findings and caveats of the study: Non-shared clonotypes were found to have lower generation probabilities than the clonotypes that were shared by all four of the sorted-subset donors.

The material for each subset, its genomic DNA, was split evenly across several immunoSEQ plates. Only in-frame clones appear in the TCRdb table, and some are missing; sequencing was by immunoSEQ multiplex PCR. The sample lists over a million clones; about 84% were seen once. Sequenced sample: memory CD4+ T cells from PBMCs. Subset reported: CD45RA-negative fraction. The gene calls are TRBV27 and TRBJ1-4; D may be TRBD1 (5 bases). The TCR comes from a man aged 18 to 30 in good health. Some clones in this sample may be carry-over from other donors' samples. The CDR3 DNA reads TGTGCCAGCAGTTTGCGGCAGGGTTGGGAAAAACTGTTTTTT. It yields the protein CASSLRQGWEKLFF.